This T cell receptor (beta chain) was sequenced in a study of cytomegalovirus exposure and HLA in healthy donors. Across the whole study: A prior analysis found more than 90 million unique TCR beta sequences from around 180 million T cells. Whole-study results and caveats: Exclusion as indistinguishable affected some V segments, including TRBV6-2 and TRBV6-3. In a later analysis, V- and J-gene trimming of beta chains associated with a DCLRE1C missense variant, replicated independently. In an earlier analysis, about 87% or about 30%: the productive usage of most TCR beta V segments.

With 60 Vbeta and 13 Jbeta primers, the PCR was carried out. TCRdb's table, derived via immunoSEQ multiplex PCR, lists solely in-frame clones and lacks some. This table holds approximately 100,000 clones, less than 80% found once. As to this clone: Its antigen is as yet unknown.

The germline gives CDR1 LGHNT, CDR2 FRNRAP. Trimming at V came to 7 bases and at J to 4 bases, leaving 3 bases not matched to a gene. This CDR3 has 13 amino acids. Material: PBMCs. The chain links TRBV12-5 to TRBJ2-1; TRBD2 aligns across 8 bases. The sequence came from a woman aged 35 to 49 in good health and CMV-seropositive. The CDR3 sequence: CASALAGYNEQFF. The CDR3, as DNA: TGTGCTAGTGCCTTAGCGGGATACAATGAGCAGTTCTTC.